Described below is a single T cell receptor beta chain sequence and its context. Libraries were prepared by immunoSEQ multiplex PCR; TCRdb keeps only in-frame clonotypes and omits some of them. The data show around 86,000 clones, about 90% seen once. Germline CDR1 reads SGHDN; CDR2 reads FVKESK. This CDR3 is 15 amino acids long. Trimming at V came to 0 bases and at J to 7 bases, leaving 2 bases not matched to a gene. The sample is drawn from a study of blood T cell repertoires in COVID-19. Study in general: PBMCs, B-cell-depleted T cells, or T cells were the source of the cDNA or gDNA that made up the material.

The sequenced material came from peripheral blood. The chain combines TRBV14 with TRBJ1-6; 8 bases fit TRBD1. The sequence derives from a human donor with acute or convalescent COVID-19. The donor label of this sample is uncertain. CDR3 residues: CASSQEYRGNSPLHF. The CDR3 DNA is TGTGCCAGCAGCCAAGAATACAGGGGGAATTCACCCCTCCACTTT. The full variable domain, its missing parts supplied by reference TRBV14 and TRBJ1-6, is EAGVTQFPSHSVIEKGQTVTLRCDPISGHDNLYWYRRVMGKEIKFLLHFVKESKQDESGMPNNRFLAERTGGTYSTLKVQPAELEDSGVYFCASSQEYRGNSPLHFGNGTRLTVT.